A single sample gave rise to the 23 T cell receptor beta chains below, sequenced in a study of T cell repertoires in cytomegalovirus infection. Their antigens remain unidentified. One entry per CDR3 protein results from TCRdb running MiXCR on the reads. The sample holds some 800,000 distinct CDR3 sequences, about 27% seen once. The specimen was cultured CD8+ T cells from PBMCs, collected from culture after CMV antigen stimulation. All receptors derive from a human donor in good health (CMV status not recorded). Some clones in this sample may be carry-over from other donors' samples.

This clonotype was detected a few times. V usage is TRBV28 and J usage is TRBJ2-1; D is possibly TRBD1 (5 bases). Germline-derived CDR1 and CDR2 are MDHEN and SYDVKM. The CDR3 runs to 15 residues. The germline V and J ends were trimmed by 9 bases and 4 bases, with 19 bases remaining between them. The CDR3 coding sequence is TGTGCCAGTTTTGGGGTCGACAGCCATTACAATGAGCAGTTCTTC. Its translation is CASFGVDSHYNEQFF.

This chain links TRBV28 with TRBJ2-7; 7 nucleotides align to TRBD2. The V segment lost 5 bases and the J segment 6 bases; nucleotides outside the gene matches: 25. This CDR3 comprises 19 residues. CDR1 is MDHEN, CDR2 SYDVKM, per germline. The CDR3 bases are TGTGCCAGCAGTCCACAACGCGACCCGGCCGGCTGGCGGGGGAGCGAGCAGTACGTC. Its translation: CASSPQRDPAGWRGSEQYV.

This clonotype was seen a few times. The J gene is TRBJ1-2, the V gene TRBV6-2 or TRBV6-3; TRBD1 matches at 7 bases. Losses at the gene ends were 0 bases for V and 4 bases for J; bases not matched to a gene: 14. Per the germline V gene, CDR1 is MNHEY and CDR2 is SVGEGT. This CDR3 has 18 residues. The DNA for the CDR3 is TGTGCCAGCAGTTACTCGGGGAATGGACAGGAGTTGGCCTATGGCTACACCTTC. Protein sequence: CASSYSGNGQELAYGYTF.

CDR3 residues: CASSLAASGQAAFF. The CDR3 region has the DNA TGCGCCAGCAGCTTGGCCGCTTCAGGACAGGCAGCTTTCTTT. This chain joins TRBV5-1 and TRBJ1-1; 7 bases are a match to TRBD1. CDR3 size: 14 residues. Germline CDR1 and CDR2: SGHRS and YFSETQ. Trimming took 0 bases from V and 10 from J; bases not matched to a gene: 9.

For this clonotype: The junction does not match germline at one end; this may be a read error. The chain uses TRBV5-3 and TRBJ2-7; TRBD2 matches at 11 bases. TRBV5-3 is known as an ORF, though its function is uncertain. This CDR3 is 15 amino acids long. The CDR3 loop reads CASSSGLAALDEQYF. CDR3 sequence (DNA): TGTGCCAGCAGCTCGGGACTAGCGGCTCTCGACGAGCAGTACTTC.

The chain uses TRBV2 and TRBJ2-3; D may match TRBD1 or TRBD2 (5 bases each). Trimming took off 4 bases at V and 0 bases at J, with 11 bases between the two ends. Germline V lookup: CDR1 SNHLY, CDR2 FYNNEI. CDR3 size: 15 residues. CDR3 loop: CASSVVGESTDTQYF. The CDR3 DNA is TGTGCCAGCAGTGTGGTGGGGGAAAGCACAGATACGCAGTATTTT.

The chain couples TRBV7-4 to TRBJ2-1; 14 bases align to TRBD2. Losses at the gene ends were 2 bases for V and 6 bases for J; bases not matched to a gene: 6. Germline values: CDR1 SGHVT, CDR2 SQSDAQ. The CDR3 extends over 17 amino acids. CDR3 amino acids: CASSLRLAGGPGNEQFF. In nucleotides, the CDR3 is TGTGCCAGCAGCTTAAGACTAGCGGGGGGGCCAGGCAATGAGCAGTTCTTC. Together with reference TRBV7-4 and TRBJ2-1, the CDR3 gives the full variable domain: GAGVSQSPRYKVAKRGRDVALRCDSISGHVTLYWYRQTLGQGSEVLTYSQSDAQRDKSGRPSGRFSAERPERSVSTLKIQRTEQGDSAVYLCASSLRLAGGPGNEQFFGPGTRLTVL.

The gene calls are TRBV6-5 and TRBJ2-1; TRBD1 agrees at 7 bases. Germline-derived CDR1 and CDR2 are MNHEY and SVGAGI. The CDR3 sequence is 17 residues long. Unmatched junction bases numbered 10, after V lost 5 bases and J lost 0 bases. CDR3 nucleotide sequence: TGTGCCAGCAGTACCACCCTCAGGGGGAGCTCCTACAATGAGCAGTTCTTC. This sequence encodes CASSTTLRGSSYNEQFF.

This chain uses TRBV24-1 with TRBJ1-2; TRBD1 matches 7 bases. Trimming at V came to 4 bases and at J to 4 bases, leaving 11 bases not matched to a gene. The CDR3 has 16 amino acids. CDR1 is KGHDR and CDR2 is SFDVKD in the germline V gene. In nucleotides, the CDR3 is TGTGCCACCAGTGACTATGGGACAGACGGTGTCTATGGCTACACCTTC. This encodes CATSDYGTDGVYGYTF.

This clonotype showed up just a few times. The chain recombines TRBV7-9 with TRBJ2-7; D may correspond to TRBD1 or TRBD2 (8 bases each). CDR3 length equals 14 residues. V lost 5 bases and J 6 bases, leaving 17 bases between the germline ends. Germline CDR1 reads SEHNR; CDR2 reads FQNEAQ (reference sequence). CDR3 loop: CASSKRQGTSEQYV. In DNA form, the CDR3 reads TGTGCCAGCAGCAAAAGACAGGGGACTAGCGAGCAGTACGTC.

The chain is built from TRBV28 and TRBJ2-1; possibly TRBD2 for D (5 bases). The CDR3 has 13 residues. Deletions cut 7 bases from V and 4 bases from J, with 11 bases between. In germline, CDR1 is MDHEN, CDR2 SYDVKM. The CDR3 sequence is CASIGESYNEQFF. Here the CDR3 DNA reads TGTGCCAGCATCGGGGAAAGTTACAATGAGCAGTTCTTC. The variable domain in full, completed from reference TRBV28 and TRBJ2-1, reads DVKVTQSSRYLVKRTGEKVFLECVQDMDHENMFWYRQDPGLGLRLIYFSYDVKMKEKGDIPEGYSVSREKKERFSLILESASTNQTSMYLCASIGESYNEQFFGPGTRLTVL.

This chain joins TRBV4-1 and TRBJ2-2, with unresolved D. Trimming pared 1 base from V and 1 base from J, leaving 7 bases between. CDR3 length: 15 residues. CDR1 and CDR2 (germline): MGHRA, YSYEKL. DNA for the CDR3: TGCGCCAGCAGCCAAGTGTCAATGAACACCGGGGAGCTGTTTTTT. Residues: CASSQVSMNTGELFF.

The chain links TRBV5-1 to TRBJ1-1; possible D gene TRBD1, 5 bases. Germline assignment: CDR1 SGHRS and CDR2 YFSETQ. V was clipped by 3 bases and J by 3 bases, with 21 bases between them. This CDR3 has 17 residues. CDR3 residues: CASSSHAGLGLDTEAFF. The CDR3 DNA is TGCGCCAGCAGCTCGCACGCGGGACTGGGATTGGACACTGAAGCTTTCTTT.

This chain joins TRBV5-1 and TRBJ2-7, with D perhaps assigned TRBD1 or TRBD2 (5 bases each). The V end was cut by 5 bases, the J end by 5 bases, with 23 bases between. The germline CDR1 and CDR2 sequences are SGHRS and YFSETQ. The CDR3 has 16 residues. The CDR3 DNA follows: TGCGCCAGCAGTTCTGCCGGGACCCCAAAATCCCACGAGCAGTACTTC. As protein: CASSSAGTPKSHEQYF.

This clonotype was counted at least ten times. V usage is TRBV7-2 and J usage is TRBJ2-1, with D hard to call. The V end was cut by 5 bases, the J end by 7 bases, with 18 bases between. The germline gives CDR1 SGHTA, CDR2 FQGNSA. There are 15 residues in the CDR3. The CDR3 nucleotides are TGTGCCAGCAGCAACCCACTGGTCATAGGGAATGAGCAGTTCTTC. It is translated as CASSNPLVIGNEQFF.

This clonotype occurred many times. The V gene is TRBV7-3, the J gene TRBJ2-7; D is ambiguous. Germline values: CDR1 SGHTA, CDR2 FQGTGA. The CDR3 is 12 residues long. Trimming cost V 9 bases and J 1 base, with 10 bases left between them. The CDR3 reads CASGTPSYEQYV. CDR3 DNA sequence: TGTGCCAGTGGTACTCCATCCTACGAGCAGTACGTC.

This clonotype has a single count. This chain uses TRBV28 with TRBJ1-5, with 8 nucleotides matching TRBD1. The germline V gene encodes CDR1 MDHEN and CDR2 SYDVKM. The CDR3 contains 16 residues. V dropped 5 bases and J dropped 1; count of bases not matched to a gene: 7. The chain's CDR3 is CASSLARGLSNQPQHF. CDR3 nucleotide sequence: TGTGCCAGCAGTCTGGCCAGGGGGCTGAGCAATCAGCCCCAGCATTTT.

This clonotype was counted many times. The V gene is TRBV20-1, the J gene TRBJ1-5, with D perhaps matching TRBD1 (5 bases). In germline, CDR1 is DFQATT, CDR2 SNEGSKA (reference sequence). CDR3 size: 17 residues. Trimming stripped 2 bases from V and 2 bases from J, with 19 bases between. In nucleotides, the CDR3 is TGCAGTGCTAGACGAAGTTTGGGGCGCGGACGCAATCAGCCCCAGCATTTT. Its protein product is CSARRSLGRGRNQPQHF.

The sample holds a few counts of this clonotype. The rearrangement uses TRBV7-9 and TRBJ2-5; 8 bases fit TRBD1. Germline trimming cut 5 bases from V and 2 bases from J; bases unmatched to any gene: 7. The germline gives CDR1 SEHNR, CDR2 FQNEAQ (reference sequence). CDR3 length: 15 amino acids. CDR3 region: CASSTSDREQETQYF. The CDR3 bases are TGTGCCAGCAGCACCTCGGACAGGGAACAAGAGACCCAGTACTTC.

The table lists this clonotype with a few counts. The rearrangement uses TRBV5-4 and TRBJ1-2; D remains unclear. Looked up from germline, CDR1 is SGHNT and CDR2 is YYREEE (reference sequence). Between the trimmed V and J ends, which lost 0 bases and 10 bases, there was a span of 7 bases. The CDR3 is 11 amino acids. The CDR3 spells CASSLGPFYTF. The CDR3, as DNA: TGTGCCAGCAGCTTGGGGCCCTTCTACACCTTC.

J is TRBJ1-2 and V is TRBV7-9; D gene uncertain. CDR1 SEHNR and CDR2 FQNEAQ come from the germline V gene (reference sequence). This CDR3 region has 17 residues. V dropped 5 bases and J dropped 5 bases, with 24 bases sitting between them. CDR3 nucleotides: TGTGCCAGCAGCCCTGCGGAAGCCAGGCCTCCACCTTATGGCTACACCTTC. Residues: CASSPAEARPPPYGYTF.

This clonotype was picked up one time. The rearrangement uses TRBV19 and TRBJ1-1; 8 nucleotides match TRBD1. From germline, CDR1 is LNHDA and CDR2 SQIVND (reference sequence). The J segment lost 1 base and the V segment lost 4 bases, leaving 5 bases of the junction unmatched. This CDR3 region has 15 residues. The DNA for the CDR3 is TGTGCCAGTAGTAATGGACAGGGTGGGAACACTGAAGCTTTCTTT. Protein product: CASSNGQGGNTEAFF.

The sample holds a few counts of this clonotype. The rearrangement links TRBV7-2 to TRBJ2-1; 15 nucleotides agree with TRBD2. CDR3 length: 15 amino acids. Germline V lookup: CDR1 SGHTA, CDR2 FQGNSA. V lost 5 bases and J lost 8; bases outside the gene matches: 4. This chain's CDR3 is CASSMGLAGGYEQFF. In DNA form, the CDR3 reads TGTGCCAGCAGCATGGGACTAGCGGGGGGCTATGAGCAGTTCTTC.